The clone carrying this T cell receptor beta chain was detected a few times. No antigen is known for it. During its preparation, the TCRbeta library received unique molecular identifiers. TCRdb passed the PCR reads through MiXCR, listing each CDR3 protein once. The table records about 250,000 distinct CDR3 sequences, about 24% of them present only once. The record originates from a study of T-cell reconstitution after alpha-beta-depleted transplantation in children. Findings of the study overall: Several patients had high TCRbeta diversity at day 60; it came from surviving recipient T cells and thymic progenitors.

The CDR3 runs 15 residues. The V gene lost 6 bases and the J gene lost 2 bases, with 16 bases spanning the gap. Germline CDR1 reads PRHDT; CDR2 reads FYEKMQ (reference sequence). This clonotype was sampled from a female patient aged 2-9 years who had a stem cell transplant for congenital amegakaryocytic thrombocytopenia, so the T cells may come from the graft donor. The chain carries TRBV13 and TRBJ1-2, with D maybe TRBD1 (6 bases). Sequencing was performed on PBMCs, mostly from graft donor cells, taken 360 days after TCRalphabeta/CD19-depleted stem cell transplant. CDR3 bases: TGTGCCAGCAGGCCTCTCGGACAGTTAAACTATGGCTACACCTTC. Residues: CASRPLGQLNYGYTF.